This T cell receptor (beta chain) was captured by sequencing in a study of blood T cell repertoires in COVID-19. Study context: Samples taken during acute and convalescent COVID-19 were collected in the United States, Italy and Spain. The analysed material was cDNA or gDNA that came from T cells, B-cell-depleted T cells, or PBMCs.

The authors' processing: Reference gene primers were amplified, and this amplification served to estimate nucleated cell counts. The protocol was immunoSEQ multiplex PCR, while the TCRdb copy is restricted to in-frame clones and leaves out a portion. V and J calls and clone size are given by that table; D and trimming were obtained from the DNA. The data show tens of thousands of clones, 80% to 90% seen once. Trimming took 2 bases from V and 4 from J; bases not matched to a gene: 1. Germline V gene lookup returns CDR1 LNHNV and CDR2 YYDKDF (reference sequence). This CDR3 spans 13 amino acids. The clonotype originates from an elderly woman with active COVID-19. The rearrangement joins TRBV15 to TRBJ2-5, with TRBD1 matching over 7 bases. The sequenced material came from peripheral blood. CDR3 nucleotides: TGTGCCACCAGCAGAAGGGGGCGAGAGACCCAGTACTTC. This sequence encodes CATSRRGRETQYF.